This TCR beta chain appears in the sequencing data of a study of T cell changes during pregnancy in multiple sclerosis. TCRdb's table, derived via immunoSEQ multiplex PCR, lists solely in-frame clones and lacks some. In the table there are tens of thousands of clones, around 90% of which are singletons. Germline V lookup: CDR1 LNHDA, CDR2 SQIVND (reference sequence). The CDR3 spans 13 residues. Deletions cut 2 bases from V and 6 bases from J, with 10 bases between. The starting material was CD8+ T cells from peripheral blood mononuclear cells, obtained before pregnancy. This TCR was sampled from a female donor with multiple sclerosis, enrolled in a pregnancy study. This chain joins TRBV19 and TRBJ1-1, with D unclear. In DNA form, the CDR3 reads TGTGCCAGTAGTATAATTATGGCAGCTGAAGCTTTCTTT. It specifies CASSIIMAAEAFF.